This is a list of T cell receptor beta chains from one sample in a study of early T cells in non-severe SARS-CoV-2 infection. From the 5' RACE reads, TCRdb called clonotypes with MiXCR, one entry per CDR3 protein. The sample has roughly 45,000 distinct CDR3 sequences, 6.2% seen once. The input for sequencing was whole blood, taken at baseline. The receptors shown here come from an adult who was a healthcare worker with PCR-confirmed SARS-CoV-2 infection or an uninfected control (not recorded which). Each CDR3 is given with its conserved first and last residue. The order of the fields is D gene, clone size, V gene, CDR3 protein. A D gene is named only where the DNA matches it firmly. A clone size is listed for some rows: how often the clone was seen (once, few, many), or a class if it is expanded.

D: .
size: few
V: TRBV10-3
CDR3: CAISDSGGGQPQHF

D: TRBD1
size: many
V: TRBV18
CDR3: CASAPGTASYEQYF

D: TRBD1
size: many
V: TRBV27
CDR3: CASSTGEQNIQYF

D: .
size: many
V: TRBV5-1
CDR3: CASSFTYYNEQFF

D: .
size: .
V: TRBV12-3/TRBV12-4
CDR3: CASSLDVQPQHF

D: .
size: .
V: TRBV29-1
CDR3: CSVRPEPGYEQYF

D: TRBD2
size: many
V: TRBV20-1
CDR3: CSARATSASTDTQYF

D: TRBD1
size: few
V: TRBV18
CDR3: CASSPLQGANYGYTF

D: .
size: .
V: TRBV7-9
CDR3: CASSLAKNEQYF

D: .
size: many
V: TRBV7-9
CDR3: CASSLGQGYTEAFF

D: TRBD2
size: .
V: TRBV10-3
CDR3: CAIKGSGGGIQYF

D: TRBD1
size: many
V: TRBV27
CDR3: CASSLIRGTGDTGELFF

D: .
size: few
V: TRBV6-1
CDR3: CASSEFRTTPYEQYF

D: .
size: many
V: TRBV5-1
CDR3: CASSLDILNEQFF

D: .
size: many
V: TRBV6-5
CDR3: CASSTRLGDEQFF

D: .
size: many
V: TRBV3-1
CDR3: CASAPADNYGYTF

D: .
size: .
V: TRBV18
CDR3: CASSLSSRDLNEQFF

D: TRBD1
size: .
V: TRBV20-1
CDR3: CSAPATGAFTDTQYF

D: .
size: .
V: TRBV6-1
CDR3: CASSEGTAKDTQYF

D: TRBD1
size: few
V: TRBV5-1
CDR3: CASSPTGQGSHEQYF

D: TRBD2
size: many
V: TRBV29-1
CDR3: CSVAYGTTMREQYF

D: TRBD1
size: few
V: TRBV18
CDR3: CASSPGQGARNNEQFF

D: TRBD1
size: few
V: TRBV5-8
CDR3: CASSLGDRAGANVLTF

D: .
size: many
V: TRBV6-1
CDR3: CASSGSGRSADTQYF

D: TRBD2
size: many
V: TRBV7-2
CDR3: CASSPFLAGDPYNEQFF

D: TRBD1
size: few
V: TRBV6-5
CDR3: CASSLTDRGPQETQYF

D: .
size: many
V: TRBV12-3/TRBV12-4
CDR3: CASSSDRTDTQYF

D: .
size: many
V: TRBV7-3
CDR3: CASSLSGSLDTQYF

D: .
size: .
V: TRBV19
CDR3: CASSIVMSTDTQYF

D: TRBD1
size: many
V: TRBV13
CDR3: CASSIGDRSDEQYF

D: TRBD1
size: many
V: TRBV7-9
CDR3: CASSLTSGAGTGRTDTQYF

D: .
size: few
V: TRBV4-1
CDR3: CASSQDPDLDAGYTF

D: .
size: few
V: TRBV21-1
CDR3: CPRERAGGFENEKLFF

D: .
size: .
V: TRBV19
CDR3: CASSRPGGGDGYTF

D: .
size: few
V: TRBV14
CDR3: CASSQDNRLSTDTQYF

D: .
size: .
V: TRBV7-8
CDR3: CASSARTASGTDTQYF

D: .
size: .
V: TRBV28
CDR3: CASSRRYEQYF

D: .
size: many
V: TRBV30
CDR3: CAWIGQMNTGELFF

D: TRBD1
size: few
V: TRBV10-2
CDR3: CASARQGAREKLFF

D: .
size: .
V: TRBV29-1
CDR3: CSVVGGRPGELFF

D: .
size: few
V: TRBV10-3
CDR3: CAISEGGRTDTQYF

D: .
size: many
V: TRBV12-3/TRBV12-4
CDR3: CASSFRLGGNTIYF

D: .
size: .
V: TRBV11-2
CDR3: CASSLTTNTEAFF

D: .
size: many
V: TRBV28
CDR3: CASTHRDIRNQPQHF

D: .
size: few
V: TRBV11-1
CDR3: CASSSRGPSIETQYF

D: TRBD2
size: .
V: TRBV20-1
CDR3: CSAPPFGGEGHEQYF

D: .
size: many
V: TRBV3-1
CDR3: CASSQPERGHNEQFF

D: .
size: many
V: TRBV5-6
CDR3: CASSQGTEQFF

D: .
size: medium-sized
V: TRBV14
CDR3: CASSQARGYNEQFF

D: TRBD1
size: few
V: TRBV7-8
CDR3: CASSLSRGRGQHNEQFF

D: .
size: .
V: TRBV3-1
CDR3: CASSRGPLYNEQFF

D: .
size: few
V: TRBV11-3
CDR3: CASSQNSRGGELFF

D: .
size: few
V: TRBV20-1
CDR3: CSARGWAGSYEQYF

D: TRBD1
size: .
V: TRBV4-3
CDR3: CASSPNRGETQYF

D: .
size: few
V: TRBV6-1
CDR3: CASSEGWGSTEAFF

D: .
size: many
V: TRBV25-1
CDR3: CASKEEGSYEQYF

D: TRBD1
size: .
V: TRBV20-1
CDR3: CSAKGQGTYGYTF